These 3 T cell receptor beta chains originate from one sample sequenced in a study of blood T cell repertoires in COVID-19. Data came from immunoSEQ multiplex PCR; TCRdb stores just in-frame clones and leaves some out. The sample includes approximately 440,000 clones, approximately 90% of them seen just once. Specimen: peripheral blood. These receptors were collected from a woman in her fifties or sixties with COVID-19, enrolled during active disease.

As regards this clone: Its ends do not fully match the called genes, so a read error is possible. V usage is TRBV2 and J usage is TRBJ2-3; 7 nucleotides line up with TRBD2. CDR1 SNHLY and CDR2 FYNNEI come from the germline V gene. This CDR3 is 15 amino acids long. The CDR3 nucleotides read TGTGCCAGAAGTGATTTTCGGGGGAGGGCAGATACGCAGTATTTT. Its protein is CARSDFRGRADTQYF. The variable domain in full, with the rest retrieved from reference TRBV2 and TRBJ2-3, is EPEVTQTPSHQVTQMGQEVILRCVPISNHLYFYWYRQILGQKVEFLVSFYNNEISEKSEIFDDQFSVERPDGSNFTLKIRSTKLEDSAMYFCARSDFRGRADTQYFGPGTRLTVL.

The V and J genes are TRBV27 and TRBJ2-5; tentative D call: TRBD2 (5 bases). The germline gives CDR1 MNHEY, CDR2 SMNVEV (reference sequence). This CDR3 region has 13 residues. The V gene lost 1 base and the J gene lost 4 bases, with 7 bases spanning the gap. In nucleotides, the CDR3 is TGTGCCAGCAGTTTATTAGGAGGAGAGACCCAGTACTTC. Residues: CASSLLGGETQYF.

In its sample, this clone was seen once. The rearrangement joins TRBV5-4 to TRBJ2-7; TRBD2 agrees at 9 bases. The CDR3 is 15 residues long. Trimming cost V 4 bases and J 0 bases; bases outside gene matches: 5. CDR1 is SGHNT and CDR2 is YYREEE in the germline V gene (reference sequence). CDR3 in DNA: TGTGCCAGCAGCGGGGGGACTAGCCGCTCCTACGAGCAGTACTTC. Amino acids: CASSGGTSRSYEQYF.